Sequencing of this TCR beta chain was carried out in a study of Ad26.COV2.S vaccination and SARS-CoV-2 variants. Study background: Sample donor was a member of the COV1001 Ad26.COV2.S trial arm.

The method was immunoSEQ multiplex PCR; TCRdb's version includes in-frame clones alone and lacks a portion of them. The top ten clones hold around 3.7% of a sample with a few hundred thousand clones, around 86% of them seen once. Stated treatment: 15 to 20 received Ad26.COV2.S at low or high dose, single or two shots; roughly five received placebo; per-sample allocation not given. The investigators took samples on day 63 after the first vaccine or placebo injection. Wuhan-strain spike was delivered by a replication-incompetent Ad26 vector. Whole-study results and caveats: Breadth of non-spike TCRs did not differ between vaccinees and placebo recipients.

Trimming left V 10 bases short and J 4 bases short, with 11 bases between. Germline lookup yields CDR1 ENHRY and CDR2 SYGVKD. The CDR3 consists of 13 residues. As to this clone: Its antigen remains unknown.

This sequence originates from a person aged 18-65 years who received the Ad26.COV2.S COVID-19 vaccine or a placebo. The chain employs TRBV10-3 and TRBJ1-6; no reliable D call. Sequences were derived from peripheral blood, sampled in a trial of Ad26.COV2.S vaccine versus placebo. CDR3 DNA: TGTGCCACTGAACAAGATTATAATTCACCCCTCCACTTT. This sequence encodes CATEQDYNSPLHF.